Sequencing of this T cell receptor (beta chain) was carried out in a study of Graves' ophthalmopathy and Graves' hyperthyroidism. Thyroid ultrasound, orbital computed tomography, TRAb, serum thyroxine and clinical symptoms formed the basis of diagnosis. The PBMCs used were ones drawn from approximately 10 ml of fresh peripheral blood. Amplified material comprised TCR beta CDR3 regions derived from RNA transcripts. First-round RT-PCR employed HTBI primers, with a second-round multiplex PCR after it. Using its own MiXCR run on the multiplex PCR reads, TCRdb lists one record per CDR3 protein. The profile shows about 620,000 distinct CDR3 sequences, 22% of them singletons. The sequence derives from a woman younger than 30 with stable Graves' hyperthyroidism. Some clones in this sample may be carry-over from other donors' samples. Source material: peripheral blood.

The CDR3 reads CASRSWATDQPQHF. The CDR3 bases are TGTGCCAGCCGTTCTTGGGCTACGGATCAGCCCCAGCATTTT. V and J are TRBV6-2 or TRBV6-3 and TRBJ1-5; D is unclear. The V gene's germline CDR1 is MNHEY and CDR2 SVGEGT. The CDR3 is 14 amino acids. The V gene lost 8 bases and the J gene lost 5 bases, with 16 bases spanning the gap.